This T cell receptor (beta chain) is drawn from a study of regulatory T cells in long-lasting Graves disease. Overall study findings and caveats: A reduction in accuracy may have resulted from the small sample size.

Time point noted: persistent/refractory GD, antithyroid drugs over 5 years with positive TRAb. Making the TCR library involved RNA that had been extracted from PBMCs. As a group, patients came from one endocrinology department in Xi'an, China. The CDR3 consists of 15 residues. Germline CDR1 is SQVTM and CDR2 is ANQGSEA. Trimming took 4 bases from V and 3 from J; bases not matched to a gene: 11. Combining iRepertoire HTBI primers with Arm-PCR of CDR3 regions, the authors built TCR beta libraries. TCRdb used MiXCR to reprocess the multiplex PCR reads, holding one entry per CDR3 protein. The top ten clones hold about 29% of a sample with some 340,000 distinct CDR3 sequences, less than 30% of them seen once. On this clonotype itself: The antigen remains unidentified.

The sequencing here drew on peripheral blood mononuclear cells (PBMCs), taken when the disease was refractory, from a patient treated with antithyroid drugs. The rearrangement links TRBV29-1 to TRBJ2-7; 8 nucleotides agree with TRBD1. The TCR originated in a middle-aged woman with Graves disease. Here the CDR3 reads CSVGLRDRPYYEQYF. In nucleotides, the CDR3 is TGCAGCGTTGGGCTCCGGGACAGGCCTTACTACGAGCAGTACTTC.